This T cell receptor (beta chain) was captured in a study of blood T cell repertoires in COVID-19. Study-wide context: Acute and convalescent COVID-19 specimens originated in the United States, Italy and Spain. The analysed material was cDNA or gDNA that came from T cells, B-cell-depleted T cells, or PBMCs.

The authors' processing: Amplifying reference gene primers gave estimates of nucleated cell counts. Repertoires were generated with immunoSEQ multiplex PCR, while TCRdb's copy carries only in-frame clones and drops some. V, J and clone size were drawn from that table, and D and trimming were deduced from the DNA. The data hold some 96,000 clones, with around nine tenths observed a single time. Trimming removed 2 bases at V and 0 bases at J, with 11 bases between. Germline V gene lookup returns CDR1 SGHTA and CDR2 FQGNSA. There are 15 residues in the CDR3. J is TRBJ2-7 and V is TRBV7-2; D gene unclear. The sequencing input was peripheral blood. The origin of this receptor is a man at least 80 years old with acute or convalescent COVID-19. CDR3 DNA: TGTGCCAGCAGCTTATCCCGAGGAACCTCCTACGAGCAGTACTTC. This gives the protein CASSLSRGTSYEQYF.